This is a list of T cell receptor beta chains from one sample in a study of naive and memory T cell subsets. A single record per CDR3 protein comes from TCRdb applying MiXCR to the UMI-ligation and nested PCR reads. The sample shows more than 120,000 distinct CDR3 sequences, approximately 21% of them seen only once. The sample consisted of naive CD8+ T cells from blood. The receptors were gathered from a human donor in good health. Both conserved end residues are part of each CDR3. The D gene is left open where the match is weak. Clone size is given for some rows only: seen once, a few or many times, or a class if the clone is expanded.

few	-	TRBV29-1	TRBJ2-7	CSVEADWSSYEQYF	TGCAGCGTTGAAGCGGACTGGAGCTCCTACGAGCAGTACTTC
once	-	TRBV4-3	TRBJ2-7	CASSQSAEWIEQYF	TGCGCCAGCAGTCAAAGTGCGGAGTGGATCGAGCAGTACTTC
-	TRBD2	TRBV28	TRBJ2-7	CASSSPVGSGRYEQYF	TGTGCCAGCAGCTCCCCCGTGGGTAGCGGGAGGTACGAGCAGTACTTC
-	TRBD1	TRBV7-2	TRBJ1-1	CASSEGQGNTEAFF	TGTGCCAGCAGCGAAGGACAGGGGAACACTGAAGCTTTCTTT
few	-	TRBV15	TRBJ1-1	CATSREEQGAEAFF	TGTGCCACCAGCAGAGAGGAACAGGGAGCTGAAGCTTTCTTT
-	TRBD1	TRBV25-1	TRBJ2-7	CASSERTGRVYEQYF	TGTGCCAGCAGTGAACGGACAGGGAGAGTTTACGAGCAGTACTTC
-	-	TRBV6-5	TRBJ2-1	CASRTGMGVYNEQFF	TGTGCCAGCAGAACGGGGATGGGGGTCTACAATGAGCAGTTCTTC
few	TRBD1	TRBV4-3	TRBJ2-7	CASSLDSDRFSYEQYF	TGCGCCAGCAGCCTAGACTCGGACAGGTTCTCCTACGAGCAGTACTTC
-	TRBD1	TRBV29-1	TRBJ1-2	CSSLRQGVANGYTF	TGCAGCTCTTTACGACAGGGAGTAGCTAACGGCTACACCTTC
once	-	TRBV20-1	TRBJ2-7	CSARIRSRVSYEQYF	TGCAGTGCTAGAATCAGGTCCAGGGTTAGCTACGAGCAGTACTTC
few	TRBD1	TRBV6-2/TRBV6-3	TRBJ1-1	CASNAGQITEAFF	TGTGCCAGCAATGCGGGACAGATCACTGAAGCTTTCTTT
few	-	TRBV20-1	TRBJ2-3	CSAGYTDTQYF	TGCAGTGCCGGGTATACAGATACGCAGTATTTT
-	-	TRBV29-1	TRBJ2-7	CSVADSDSYEQYF	TGCAGCGTTGCGGACAGTGACTCCTACGAGCAGTACTTC
few	-	TRBV30	TRBJ1-2	CAWSLSTLHPEWDGYTF	TGTGCCTGGAGCCTCAGTACGTTACACCCGGAATGGGATGGCTACACCTTC
few	-	TRBV21-1	TRBJ2-1	CASSKREAPNEQFF	TGTGCCAGCAGCAAAAGGGAGGCCCCCAATGAGCAGTTCTTC
few	TRBD1	TRBV6-1	TRBJ1-3	CASSRLTGRAGNTIYF	TGTGCCAGCTCGCGCCTGACAGGGCGGGCGGGAAACACCATATATTTT
-	-	TRBV6-2/TRBV6-3	TRBJ1-5	CASSFGGLSQPQHF	TGTGCCAGCAGTTTTGGGGGTCTGAGTCAGCCCCAGCATTTT
few	-	TRBV28	TRBJ2-7	CASIPASSYEQYF	TGTGCCAGCATCCCAGCGTCCTCCTACGAGCAGTACTTC
many	-	TRBV11-2	TRBJ1-2	CASSLEVVNYGYTF	TGTGCCAGCAGCTTAGAAGTGGTTAACTATGGCTACACCTTC
-	-	TRBV29-1	TRBJ2-7	CSVEFYSEYHYEQYF	TGCAGCGTTGAATTCTATAGCGAGTACCACTACGAGCAGTACTTC
-	-	TRBV4-1	TRBJ1-1	CASSQGFLTNTEAFF	TGCGCCAGCAGCCAAGGGTTTTTGACGAACACTGAAGCTTTCTTT
-	TRBD2	TRBV29-1	TRBJ2-1	CSVDLAGAVEQFF	TGCAGCGTTGATCTAGCGGGAGCGGTTGAGCAGTTCTTC
-	-	TRBV2	TRBJ2-2	CASSERGGPGELFF	TGTGCCAGCAGTGAAAGGGGCGGGCCCGGGGAGCTGTTTTTT
-	-	TRBV15	TRBJ1-1	CATSIVGNTEAFF	TGTGCCACCAGCATCGTGGGGAACACTGAAGCTTTCTTT
few	-	TRBV29-1	TRBJ2-5	CSALTQETQYF	TGCAGTGCTCTGACCCAAGAGACCCAGTACTTC
-	-	TRBV9	TRBJ1-5	CASSAQGLNNQPQHF	TGTGCCAGCAGCGCACAGGGTCTTAACAATCAGCCCCAGCATTTT
few	-	TRBV4-1	TRBJ2-7	CASSQDQATAYEQYF	TGCGCCAGCAGCCAAGATCAGGCGACTGCCTACGAGCAGTACTTC
-	-	TRBV6-5	TRBJ2-7	CASSYSIKGGEQYF	TGTGCCAGCAGTTACTCAATTAAAGGGGGCGAGCAGTACTTC
-	-	TRBV27	TRBJ2-1	CASSFEGQGIDEQFF	TGTGCCAGCAGTTTCGAAGGGCAGGGTATAGATGAGCAGTTCTTC
-	-	TRBV12-3/TRBV12-4	TRBJ1-5	CASSFLGNQPQHF	TGTGCCAGCAGTTTTTTGGGGAATCAGCCCCAGCATTTT
-	-	TRBV20-1	TRBJ2-7	CSAGNREAYEQYF	TGCAGTGCTGGAAACAGGGAAGCCTACGAGCAGTACTTC
few	TRBD1	TRBV28	TRBJ2-7	CASSRWSTGGGEQYF	TGTGCCAGCAGCCGATGGTCGACAGGGGGGGGGGAGCAGTACTTC
-	TRBD2	TRBV3-1	TRBJ2-7	CASSQVSSGHYEQYF	TGTGCCAGCAGCCAAGTTTCTAGCGGCCACTACGAGCAGTACTTC
few	TRBD2	TRBV20-1	TRBJ2-2	CSAREGLAAAVTGELFF	TGCAGTGCTAGAGAGGGACTAGCGGCCGCAGTCACCGGGGAGCTGTTTTTT
few	TRBD2	TRBV7-2	TRBJ2-2	CASSLEVGLADNTGELFF	TGTGCCAGCAGCTTAGAGGTCGGACTAGCGGATAACACCGGGGAGCTGTTTTTT
-	-	TRBV28	TRBJ2-7	CASSLRMYYSSYEQYF	TGTGCCAGCTCCCTTAGGATGTACTATAGCTCCTACGAGCAGTACTTC
-	-	TRBV7-3	TRBJ1-3	CASSPDGSSGNTIYF	TGTGCCAGCAGCCCCGACGGGAGCTCTGGAAACACCATATATTTT
-	TRBD2	TRBV7-8	TRBJ2-7	CASSSGGYSYEQYF	TGTGCCAGCAGCTCGGGGGGTTACTCCTACGAGCAGTACTTC
-	-	TRBV29-1	TRBJ2-2	CSVETRDFTGELFF	TGCAGCGTTGAAACCCGGGATTTCACCGGGGAGCTGTTTTTT
-	-	TRBV28	TRBJ2-7	CASEPGTSYEQYF	TGTGCCAGCGAACCGGGAACCTCCTACGAGCAGTACTTC